These 17 T cell receptor beta chains originate from one sample sequenced in a study of response to subunit inactivated influenza vaccine (dated by TCRdb to 2016 to 2019). Library creation used RT-PCR. The instrument was an Illumina HiSeq 2500. TCRdb reran the public reads through fastp at Q25 and MiXCR, keeping productive beta chains. CDR3 protein sequences are deduplicated, and each keeps its most common genes and DNA. This sample is represented by approximately 700,000 distinct CDR3 sequences; approximately 14% of them were singletons. Clones ranked in the top ten supply 5.5% to 7% of the sample. The material was PBMCs from blood, obtained 14 to 15 days before vaccination. These receptors were collected from a man aged 45-60 years who received an inactivated influenza vaccine. Donor details come from another sample of the same person, matched by shared clones.

The chain recombines TRBV10-3 with TRBJ2-5; perhaps TRBD2 as D (5 bases). V lost 3 bases and J 0 bases, leaving 8 bases between the germline ends. Germline V gene sequence: CDR1 ENHRY, CDR2 SYGVKD. The CDR3 is 14 residues long. The CDR3 nucleotides read TGTGCCATCAGTGAAAACGGGAACCAAGAGACCCAGTACTTC. This gives the protein CAISENGNQETQYF.

Only a few counts were recorded for this clonotype. This sequence joins TRBV5-6 and TRBJ2-7; 9 bases agree with TRBD1. The CDR3 sequence is 13 residues long. Germline V CDR1 and CDR2: SGHDT, YYEEEE. V lost 4 bases to trimming and J lost 9 bases; unmatched junction nucleotides: 8. The CDR3 region is CASSAGQGLVQYF. The CDR3 nucleotides are TGTGCCAGCAGCGCGGGACAGGGTCTAGTGCAGTACTTC.

This clonotype showed up just a few times. The rearrangement joins TRBV6-1 to TRBJ2-5, with D unclear. The V gene's germline CDR1 is MNHNS and CDR2 SASEGT. The germline V and J ends were trimmed by 10 bases and 2 bases, with 8 bases remaining between them. The CDR3 runs to 11 residues. CDR3 protein: CATTIQETQYF. CDR3 nucleotides: TGTGCCACCACGATACAAGAGACCCAGTACTTC.

This clonotype was detected a few times. This sequence joins TRBV28 and TRBJ2-7; TRBD1 or TRBD2 may be the D gene (5 bases each). CDR3 size: 14 residues. Between the trimmed V and J ends, which lost 3 bases and 4 bases, there was a span of 13 bases. Germline lookup yields CDR1 MDHEN and CDR2 SYDVKM. The CDR3 coding sequence is TGTGCCAGCAGTTTCCAGGGACGGACGTACGAGCAGTACTTC. It codes for CASSFQGRTYEQYF.

This clonotype was counted many times. The J gene is TRBJ1-1, the V gene TRBV6-1, with 11 bases lining up with TRBD1. The CDR3 sequence is 14 residues long. From germline, CDR1 is MNHNS and CDR2 SASEGT. The J segment lost 5 bases and the V segment lost 6 bases, leaving 5 bases of the junction unmatched. The CDR3: CASRIGTGGTEAFF. The CDR3 DNA reads TGTGCCAGCAGGATAGGGACAGGGGGGACTGAAGCTTTCTTT.

This clonotype was recorded a few times. The rearrangement uses TRBV20-1 and TRBJ2-3; D may be TRBD1 or TRBD2 (6 bases each). Germline values: CDR1 DFQATT, CDR2 SNEGSKA (reference sequence). Trimming cost V 5 bases and J 6 bases, with 21 bases left between them. The CDR3 runs 15 residues. The CDR3 is CSADQRGEPRDTQYF. The CDR3 DNA is TGCAGTGCTGACCAGAGGGGGGAGCCTCGGGATACGCAGTATTTT.

The sample holds many counts of this clonotype. One end of the junction fails to match germline, which may point to a read error. This sequence joins TRBV7-7 and TRBJ2-6; D unresolved. Germline lookup yields CDR1 SSHAT and CDR2 FNYEAQ (reference sequence). CDR3 length equals 14 residues. CDR3 DNA sequence: TGTGCTAGCAGCTTAAACTCTGGGGCCAACGTCCTGACTTTC. This codes for CASSLNSGANVLTF.

The chain links TRBV20-1 to TRBJ2-7, with 10 bases identical to TRBD1. With V trimmed by 4 bases and J by 4 bases, 7 bases remained unmatched. The length of the CDR3 is 14 residues. Germline assignment: CDR1 DFQATT and CDR2 SNEGSKA (reference sequence). The DNA for the CDR3 is TGCAGTGCTATCTCCGGGACAGGGGTATACGAGCAGTACTTC. Translated, it gives CSAISGTGVYEQYF.

The DNA of the CDR3 is TGCAGTGCTAGAGAAGGACTAGCGGGAAGAGCAGATACGCAGTATTTT. Translation gives CSAREGLAGRADTQYF. V is TRBV20-1 and J is TRBJ2-3, with 12 bases matching TRBD2. CDR3 length equals 16 residues. V lost 0 bases to trimming and J lost 4 bases; unmatched junction nucleotides: 5. CDR1 is DFQATT, CDR2 SNEGSKA, per germline (reference sequence).

Only a few counts were recorded for this clonotype. This chain uses TRBV12-3 or TRBV12-4 with TRBJ2-1, with D unclear. This CDR3 is built from 13 residues. V shed 3 bases and J shed 5 bases, with 8 bases lying between them. The CDR3 sequence is CASSFSWNNEQFF. The CDR3 nucleotides are TGTGCCAGCAGTTTTTCTTGGAACAATGAGCAGTTCTTC.

In this sample, this clonotype turned up once. J is TRBJ1-5 and V is TRBV5-6; weak D call: TRBD1 (5 bases). The germline V and J ends were trimmed by 0 bases and 5 bases, with 12 bases remaining between them. Germline V lookup: CDR1 SGHDT, CDR2 YYEEEE. The length of the CDR3 is 15 residues. CDR3 nucleotide sequence: TGTGCCAGCAGCTTGGGCGGGCCAGGGTATCAGCCCCAGCATTTT. Residues: CASSLGGPGYQPQHF. Together with reference TRBV5-6 and TRBJ1-5, the CDR3 gives the full variable domain: DAGVTQSPTHLIKTRGQQVTLRCSPKSGHDTVSWYQQALGQGPQFIFQYYEEEERQRGNFPDRFSGHQFPNYSSELNVNALLLGDSALYLCASSLGGPGYQPQHFGDGTRLSIL.

This clonotype was detected many times. The genes are TRBV7-2 and TRBJ2-3; a possible D gene is TRBD2 (6 bases). CDR1 and CDR2 (germline): SGHTA, FQGNSA. This CDR3 is built from 16 residues. V lost 5 bases, J lost 1 base, and 16 bases lay in between. This CDR3 reads CASSPSGPLGTDTQYF. The DNA for the CDR3 is TGTGCCAGCAGCCCCAGCGGGCCTTTGGGCACAGATACGCAGTATTTT.

This clonotype showed up just a few times. The CDR3: CSVAGGGLAGNEQFF. DNA of the CDR3: TGCAGCGTTGCCGGAGGGGGACTAGCGGGCAATGAGCAGTTCTTC. The V gene is TRBV29-1, the J gene TRBJ2-1; 12 bases are a match to TRBD2. The junction had 7 bases not matched to a gene; V was cut back by 4 bases and J by 6 bases. The CDR3 sequence is 15 residues long. Per germline, CDR1 SQVTM and CDR2 ANQGSEA.

This clonotype turned up a few times. The chain recombines TRBV11-2 with TRBJ1-2, with D tentatively TRBD1 (5 bases). Germline V gene data show CDR1 as SGHAT and CDR2 as FQNNGV. V dropped 7 bases and J dropped 5 bases, with 17 bases sitting between them. This CDR3 region has 14 residues. The DNA for the CDR3 is TGTGCCAGCAAGGCGACAGAGAGTTCATATGGCTACACCTTC. Its protein is CASKATESSYGYTF. The full variable domain, its missing parts supplied by reference TRBV11-2 and TRBJ1-2, is EAGVAQSPRYKIIEKRQSVAFWCNPISGHATLYWYQQILGQGPKLLIQFQNNGVVDDSQLPKDRFSAERLKGVDSTLKIQPAKLEDSAVYLCASKATESSYGYTFGSGTRLTVV.

This CDR3 is CASSLVSSGRAGTDTQYF. The CDR3 nucleotides are TGTGCCAGCAGCTTAGTTTCCAGCGGGAGGGCCGGCACAGATACGCAGTATTTT. The chain couples TRBV11-2 to TRBJ2-3; 10 bases map to TRBD2. The CDR3 covers 18 residues. Per germline, CDR1 SGHAT and CDR2 FQNNGV. V dropped 1 base and J dropped 1; count of bases not matched to a gene: 8. The full variable domain, completed using reference TRBV11-2 and TRBJ2-3, is EAGVAQSPRYKIIEKRQSVAFWCNPISGHATLYWYQQILGQGPKLLIQFQNNGVVDDSQLPKDRFSAERLKGVDSTLKIQPAKLEDSAVYLCASSLVSSGRAGTDTQYFGPGTRLTVL.

This clonotype turned up a few times. J is TRBJ2-5 and V is TRBV6-1; D perhaps matches TRBD1 (5 bases). Germline lookup yields CDR1 MNHNS and CDR2 SASEGT. This CDR3 has 15 residues. V was trimmed by 7 bases and J by 1 base, leaving 16 bases between them. In nucleotides, the CDR3 is TGTGCCAGCACAGACTTCAGGGATCGCCAAGAGACCCAGTACTTC. Translating gives CASTDFRDRQETQYF.

This clonotype was observed many times. V gene TRBV7-2 combines with J gene TRBJ2-7; 7 positions match TRBD2. Germline V gene sequence: CDR1 SGHTA, CDR2 FQGNSA. This CDR3 spans 13 amino acids. V trimming: 5 bases; J trimming: 6 bases; junction bases outside the gene matches: 7. The CDR3 sequence is CASSKREGGEQYF. In DNA, the CDR3 is TGTGCCAGCAGCAAGCGGGAAGGAGGCGAGCAGTACTTC.